The next 11 T cell receptor beta chains were all read from a single sample in a study of cytomegalovirus exposure and HLA in healthy donors (dated by TCRdb to 2017 to 2019). The method was the immunoSEQ multiplex PCR assay. A mixture of 60 forward primers for TCR Vbeta segments and 13 reverse primers for TCR Jbeta segments was used in the multiplex PCR. Here the immuneACCESS table is served through TCRdb, limited to in-frame sequences with V and J called. Missing clones are a known gap in these copies; in checked studies unresolved V genes cover under half, and the rest lacks a known reason. This sample comprises under 200,000 clones, around 80% of them detected only once. The ten top clones hold under 0.9% of the sample. Sequencing input: PBMCs. The source is a woman aged 40 to 50 in good health and CMV-seronegative.

V is TRBV27 and J is TRBJ2-3; 9 bases agree with TRBD2. This CDR3 has 16 amino acids. V trimming: 5 bases; J trimming: 6 bases; junction bases outside the gene matches: 12. CDR1 is MNHEY, CDR2 SMNVEV, per germline (reference sequence). The CDR3, as DNA: TGTGCCAGCAGTCCTCCACTGGCGGGAGGGTATGATACGCAGTATTTT. Translation gives CASSPPLAGGYDTQYF.

J is TRBJ1-2 and V is TRBV2; weak D call: TRBD1 (5 bases). CDR3 size: 14 residues. From germline, CDR1 is SNHLY and CDR2 FYNNEI. Trimming removed 2 bases at V and 6 bases at J, with 13 bases between. The CDR3 reads CASSERRGRDGYTF. In nucleotides, the CDR3 is TGTGCCAGCAGTGAAAGGAGGGGCCGGGATGGCTACACCTTC.

The genes are TRBV7-2 and TRBJ1-2; no clear D gene. The CDR3 runs 11 residues. Germline V lookup: CDR1 SGHTA, CDR2 FQGNSA. V shed 7 bases and J shed 3 bases, with 6 bases lying between them. For the CDR3, the DNA is TGTGCCAGCACATCGGACTATGGCTACACCTTC. Its protein is CASTSDYGYTF.

This chain joins TRBV27 and TRBJ2-3; 8 bases are a match to TRBD2. The CDR3 is 17 residues long. V shed 7 bases, J shed 0 bases, and the junction held 12 bases outside the gene matches. Germline CDR1 is MNHEY and CDR2 is SMNVEV (reference sequence). CDR3: CASTSSGPRASTDTQYF. The CDR3 nucleotides are TGTGCCAGCACGTCTAGCGGGCCCCGTGCTAGCACAGATACGCAGTATTTT.

The chain carries TRBV4-2 and TRBJ1-2, with D tentatively TRBD1 (6 bases). Looked up from germline, CDR1 is LGHNA and CDR2 is YNFKEQ. The V end lost 0 bases, the J end lost 4 bases, and 18 bases lay between the germline ends. The CDR3 extends over 17 amino acids. Here the CDR3 DNA reads TGTGCCAGCAGCCAAGATGGCCGAGGGGGACGCAGCTATGGCTACACCTTC. Translation gives CASSQDGRGGRSYGYTF.

This chain uses TRBV28 with TRBJ2-5; D might be TRBD1 (5 bases). Germline CDR1 is MDHEN and CDR2 is SYDVKM. The V end was cut by 1 base, the J end by 1 base, with 7 bases between. The CDR3 is 14 residues long. The CDR3 coding sequence is TGTGCCAGCAGTTTATTCAGGGCCCAAGAGACCCAGTACTTC. Its translation: CASSLFRAQETQYF.

The chain is built from TRBV5-1 and TRBJ2-3; 8 nucleotides align to TRBD1. V lost 4 bases and J lost 2; bases outside the gene matches: 6. Looked up from germline, CDR1 is SGHRS and CDR2 is YFSETQ. The CDR3 contains 15 residues. The CDR3 DNA follows: TGCGCCAGCAGCCCGCGACAGGGGCTCACAGATACGCAGTATTTT. Translated: CASSPRQGLTDTQYF.

The CDR3 DNA is TGTGCCAGCTCACCCAGCTCCTACGAGCAGTACTTC. It translates to CASSPSSYEQYF. V usage is TRBV18 and J usage is TRBJ2-7; D gene ambiguous. Trimming took off 3 bases at V and 0 bases at J, with 3 bases between the two ends. This CDR3 contains 12 residues. CDR1 is KGHSH and CDR2 is LQKENI in the germline V gene. The variable domain in full, completed from reference TRBV18 and TRBJ2-7, reads NAGVMQNPRHLVRRRGQEARLRCSPMKGHSHVYWYRQLPEEGLKFMVYLQKENIIDESGMPKERFSAEFPKEGPSILRIQQVVRGDSAAYFCASSPSSYEQYFGPGTRLTVT.

The rearrangement joins TRBV13 to TRBJ2-1; 7 positions agree with TRBD2. This CDR3 region has 18 residues. The germline V gene encodes CDR1 PRHDT and CDR2 FYEKMQ (reference sequence). With 8 bases clipped from V and 5 bases from J, the junction kept 21 bases outside the gene matches. CDR3 residues: CASFRGKRTSALHNEQFF. The CDR3, as DNA: TGTGCCAGCTTTAGGGGAAAGAGGACTAGTGCCCTCCACAATGAGCAGTTCTTC.

The chain is built from TRBV7-3 and TRBJ1-1; D unresolved. Between the trimmed V and J ends, which lost 0 bases and 1 base, there was a span of 6 bases. Germline V gives CDR1 SGHTA, CDR2 FQGTGA. This CDR3 contains 14 residues. The chain's CDR3 is CASSLTERNTEAFF. The CDR3 DNA reads TGTGCCAGCAGCTTAACAGAGAGGAACACTGAAGCTTTCTTT.

V and J are TRBV19 and TRBJ1-5; 7 nucleotides align to TRBD1. The CDR3 loop spans 16 amino acids. The germline V gene has CDR1 LNHDA and CDR2 SQIVND (reference sequence). The V gene end was trimmed by 5 bases and the J gene end by 1 base; junction bases not matched to a gene: 8. Here the CDR3 DNA reads TGTGCCAGTAGTGTAACCGGGACAGCAAGCAATCAGCCCCAGCATTTT. Protein sequence: CASSVTGTASNQPQHF.